These 7 T cell receptor beta chains share one sample of origin, sequenced in a study of blood T cell repertoires in COVID-19. Profiling relied on immunoSEQ multiplex PCR, and the TCRdb table lists in-frame clones only, not all of them. The data contain about 110,000 clones, 75% to 90% of them singletons. The sample taken for sequencing was peripheral blood. These receptors were obtained from a woman aged 55-75 years with acute or convalescent COVID-19.

This sequence joins TRBV7-6 and TRBJ2-3, with 7 nucleotides matching TRBD2. Trimming at V came to 1 base and at J to 4 bases, leaving 8 bases not matched to a gene. Looked up from germline, CDR1 is SGHVS and CDR2 is FNYEAQ. The CDR3 spans 16 residues. The DNA for the CDR3 is TGTGCCAGCAGCTTAGGTCGAGCGGGAAACGCAGATACGCAGTATTTT. Its translation: CASSLGRAGNADTQYF.

The chain joins TRBV10-3 to TRBJ1-2; D possibly corresponds to TRBD1 (6 bases). Per germline, CDR1 ENHRY and CDR2 SYGVKD. Trimming removed 6 bases at V and 8 bases at J, with 19 bases between. This CDR3 has 14 residues. CDR3 in DNA: TGTGCCATCAGCCAAGAGGGGGTCTCTTACGGCTACACCTTC. Protein: CAISQEGVSYGYTF.

This rearrangement joins TRBV28 to TRBJ2-1, with D possibly TRBD1 on 5 matching bases. Germline V gene sequence: CDR1 MDHEN, CDR2 SYDVKM. CDR3 length: 15 residues. V dropped 2 bases and J dropped 6 bases, with 14 bases sitting between them. The CDR3 protein is CASSLAAGSLNEQFF. DNA for the CDR3: TGTGCCAGCAGTTTAGCGGCAGGGTCCCTCAATGAGCAGTTCTTC. The complete variable domain, with remaining parts taken from reference TRBV28 and TRBJ2-1, reads DVKVTQSSRYLVKRTGEKVFLECVQDMDHENMFWYRQDPGLGLRLIYFSYDVKMKEKGDIPEGYSVSREKKERFSLILESASTNQTSMYLCASSLAAGSLNEQFFGPGTRLTVL.

The CDR3 region is CASRAGRGSTDTQYF. In nucleotides, the CDR3 is TGTGCCAGCAGGGCGGGGCGGGGCAGCACAGATACGCAGTATTTT. The chain links TRBV2 to TRBJ2-3; tentative D call: TRBD2 (6 bases). Trimming cost V 6 bases and J 0 bases, with 13 bases left between them. The germline V gene has CDR1 SNHLY and CDR2 FYNNEI. The CDR3 sequence is 15 residues long.

This chain links TRBV11-2 with TRBJ2-1; no definite D call. Germline V gene sequence: CDR1 SGHAT, CDR2 FQNNGV. The CDR3 runs to 15 residues. V was cut by 3 bases and J by 0 bases, with 9 bases left in between. In DNA, the CDR3 is TGTGCCAGCAGCTTTCCGGAGAGCTCCTACAATGAGCAGTTCTTC. Translating gives CASSFPESSYNEQFF.

The chain uses TRBV19 and TRBJ2-1; 8 bases align to TRBD2. V shed 5 bases and J 4 bases; nucleotides not matched to a gene: 10. The germline V gene encodes CDR1 LNHDA and CDR2 SQIVND (reference sequence). The CDR3 spans 16 residues. The CDR3: CASSSQTSASYNEQFF. The DNA of the CDR3 is TGTGCCAGTAGTTCCCAGACTAGCGCCTCGTACAATGAGCAGTTCTTC. The variable domain in full, with the rest retrieved from reference TRBV19 and TRBJ2-1, is DGGITQSPKYLFRKEGQNVTLSCEQNLNHDAMYWYRQDPGQGLRLIYYSQIVNDFQKGDIAEGYSVSREKKESFPLTVTSAQKNPTAFYLCASSSQTSASYNEQFFGPGTRLTVL.

The chain carries TRBV19 and TRBJ2-3, with D possibly matching TRBD2 (6 bases). CDR3 size: 12 residues. Germline CDR1 and CDR2: LNHDA and SQIVND (reference sequence). The ends were cut back, 4 bases at V and 9 bases at J, with 11 bases in the middle. Here the CDR3 reads CASSSPGLTQYF. The CDR3 DNA follows: TGTGCCAGTAGTAGCCCCGGACTAACGCAGTATTTT.